A single sample gave rise to the 10 T cell receptor beta chains below, sequenced in a study of molecular identifiers for immune sequencing clone quantification. TCRdb used MiXCR to reprocess the PCR reads, holding one entry per CDR3 protein. The sample records about 640,000 distinct CDR3 sequences, about 20% being singletons. Material for sequencing was naive CD8+ T cells from blood, with Jurkat cell RNA spiked in. Sample subset: FACS-sorted CD8+CD4-CCR7+CD45RA+ naive T cells. These receptors all stem from a human donor in good health. Some libraries in this study had Jurkat cell RNA spiked in.

Remarks on this clonotype: Given a much more abundant clone one base away, this may be a read error. This chain uses TRBV24-1 with TRBJ2-3; possible D gene TRBD2, 5 bases. This CDR3 is built from 14 residues. The germline V gene has CDR1 KGHDR and CDR2 SFDVKD. The DNA for the CDR3 is TGTGCCGCCAGTGATTTGCAGTCGGGGGATACGCAGTATTTT. It translates to CAASDLQSGDTQYF.

The chain employs TRBV5-1 and TRBJ2-7, with TRBD2 matching 9 bases. The CDR3 is 15 residues long. Germline values: CDR1 SGHRS, CDR2 YFSETQ. Trimming removed 4 bases from V and 3 bases from J; junction bases left unmatched: 8. CDR3 coding DNA: TGCGCCAGCAGCCCCTTTTCTAGCGGGATCTACGAGCAGTACTTC. Encoded protein: CASSPFSSGIYEQYF.

In its sample, this clonotype was seen many times. J is TRBJ2-3 and V is TRBV27; 7 nucleotides match TRBD1. Germline V CDR1 and CDR2: MNHEY, SMNVEV (reference sequence). Trimming at V came to 3 bases and at J to 4 bases, leaving 16 bases not matched to a gene. This CDR3 region has 18 residues. CDR3 protein: CASSFVGTQGIVADTQYF. The CDR3 DNA reads TGTGCCAGCAGTTTCGTCGGGACACAGGGGATAGTGGCAGATACGCAGTATTTT.

V gene TRBV11-2 combines with J gene TRBJ2-5; 13 bases are shared with TRBD2. Germline CDR1 reads SGHAT; CDR2 reads FQNNGV. V trimming: 7 bases; J trimming: 1 base; junction bases outside the gene matches: 9. This CDR3 comprises 17 residues. The CDR3 DNA sequence: TGTGCCAGCATGCAAGGGGGACTAGCGGGACTCCAAGAGACCCAGTACTTC. As protein: CASMQGGLAGLQETQYF.

This clonotype was counted ten times or more. This chain connects TRBV27 to TRBJ1-1, with TRBD1 matching over 9 bases. The CDR3 totals 18 residues. Germline CDR1 MNHEY, CDR2 SMNVEV (reference sequence). V gave up 5 bases and J gave up 8 bases; unmatched junction bases: 21. The CDR3, as DNA: TGTGCCAGCAGTCCGGTTAGCCGAACGAGGACAGGGGAGTCGGAAGCTTTCTTT. This translates into CASSPVSRTRTGESEAFF.

This clonotype was seen a handful of times. The rearrangement links TRBV5-1 to TRBJ2-1; no clear D. Germline V gene lookup returns CDR1 SGHRS and CDR2 YFSETQ. This CDR3 has 14 amino acids. The germline V and J ends were trimmed by 2 bases and 9 bases, with 15 bases remaining between them. The CDR3 protein is CASSFEAPVGEQFF. CDR3 DNA: TGCGCCAGCAGCTTTGAAGCGCCAGTCGGTGAGCAGTTCTTC.

This chain connects TRBV2 to TRBJ2-5; a weak D match, TRBD2 (5 bases). Germline CDR1 and CDR2: SNHLY and FYNNEI. V was shortened by 4 bases and J by 0 bases, with 9 bases between the two germline ends. The CDR3 has 14 residues. Here the CDR3 DNA reads TGTGCCAGCAGTGGGCTGCGGGACCAAGAGACCCAGTACTTC. This sequence encodes CASSGLRDQETQYF.

For this clonotype: This may be a read error: a much more frequent sequence differs by one nucleotide. The chain joins TRBV2 to TRBJ2-3; D remains ambiguous. The V gene lost 8 bases and the J gene lost 0 bases, with 15 bases spanning the gap. This CDR3 is built from 15 residues. Per the germline V gene, CDR1 is SNHLY and CDR2 is FYNNEI. The CDR3 spells CASRKVETSTDTQYF. The CDR3 DNA is TGTGCCAGCCGCAAGGTAGAGACTAGCACAGATACGCAGTATTTT.

V usage is TRBV19 and J usage is TRBJ2-3, with D tentatively TRBD1 (6 bases). This CDR3 is 15 amino acids long. V was clipped by 7 bases and J by 3 bases, with 17 bases between them. The germline gives CDR1 LNHDA, CDR2 SQIVND (reference sequence). The CDR3 region is CASKDSPQGTDTQYF. The CDR3, as DNA: TGTGCCAGTAAGGACAGCCCCCAGGGGACAGATACGCAGTATTTT.

Concerning this clonotype: Just one base apart from a much larger clone, this may be a read error. The conserved phenylalanine or tryptophan normally closing the CDR3 is absent here, so this likely arose from a read error. The chain recombines TRBV4-1 with TRBJ2-1; 13 nucleotides agree with TRBD2. The CDR3 spans 16 residues. V shed 1 base, J shed 7 bases, and the junction held 4 bases outside the gene matches. Germline CDR1 MGHRA, CDR2 YSYEKL. The DNA of the CDR3 is TGCGCCAGCAGCCAAGGGACTAGCGGGAGCCCAAATGAGCAGTTCTCC. Translation gives CASSQGTSGSPNEQFS.